The 7 T cell receptor beta chains given below trace back to one sample, sequenced in a study of yellow fever vaccine responses in identical twins. In TCRdb, the RT-PCR reads were re-called with MiXCR into one record per CDR3 protein. The sample records about 450 distinct CDR3 sequences, roughly 57% being singletons. Sequenced here: T cells from blood (PBMCs), unsorted or a sorted subset (not recorded which), sampled before or after yellow fever vaccination (not recorded which). The receptors derive from a female donor who received the yellow fever vaccine.

The chain combines TRBV11-1 with TRBJ2-7; 7 bases map to TRBD1. CDR3 length equals 12 residues. The germline V gene encodes CDR1 SGHAT and CDR2 FQDESV (reference sequence). Germline trimming cut 5 bases from V and 5 bases from J; bases unmatched to any gene: 3. CDR3 sequence (DNA): TGTGCCAGCAGCAGACAGGGCCACGAGCAGTACTTC. Encoded protein: CASSRQGHEQYF.

This sequence joins TRBV23-1 and TRBJ1-1; a possible D gene is TRBD1 (6 bases). TRBV23-1 is an ORF; its function is uncertain. CDR3 length: 13 residues. V lost 3 bases to trimming and J lost 5 bases, with 10 bases between them. The CDR3 sequence is CASSHQGWTEAFF. CDR3 DNA sequence: TGCGCCAGCAGTCACCAGGGGTGGACTGAAGCTTTCTTT.

J is TRBJ2-7 and V is TRBV29-1; 7 bases line up with TRBD1. J was trimmed by 2 bases and V by 7 bases; bases with no gene match: 2. The CDR3 runs to 11 residues. Germline V gene data show CDR1 as SQVTM and CDR2 as ANQGSEA. The CDR3 DNA reads TGCAGCGGGGGGACAGCCTACGAGCAGTACTTC. It codes for CSGGTAYEQYF.

V is TRBV23-1 and J is TRBJ1-2; tentatively, D is TRBD1 (5 bases). TRBV23-1 carries the ORF label, with uncertain function. There are 13 residues in the CDR3. V lost 8 bases and J 4 bases, leaving 14 bases between the germline ends. The CDR3 nucleotides read TGCGCCAGCCCGACAGTATTCGGCTATGGCTACACCTTC. It codes for CASPTVFGYGYTF.

The J gene is TRBJ1-1, the V gene TRBV12-3 or TRBV12-4; D not certain. The CDR3 loop spans 13 amino acids. V lost 6 bases, J lost 5 bases, and 13 bases lay in between. CDR3: CASRPSGKTEAFF. CDR3 nucleotides: TGTGCCAGCAGGCCCTCTGGGAAGACTGAAGCTTTCTTT.

The CDR3 sequence: CAISESANYGYTF. The CDR3 DNA is TGTGCCATCAGTGAGTCAGCTAACTATGGCTACACCTTC. The chain carries TRBV10-3 and TRBJ1-2; D remains unclear. Trimming took off 0 bases at V and 0 bases at J, with 2 bases between the two ends. Germline CDR1 ENHRY, CDR2 SYGVKD. The CDR3 sequence is 13 residues long.

The rearrangement uses TRBV10-1 and TRBJ1-2, with D possibly being TRBD1 (6 bases). V lost 4 bases and J 8 bases, leaving 14 bases between the germline ends. Germline loops: CDR1 WNHNN, CDR2 SYGVQD (reference sequence). This CDR3 is built from 13 residues. CDR3 in amino acids: CASSVDRLWGYTF. The DNA for the CDR3 is TGCGCCAGCAGTGTCGACAGGCTATGGGGCTACACCTTC.